This is a list of T cell receptor beta chains from one sample in a study of T cells after posttransplantation cyclophosphamide. Repertoires were generated with immunoSEQ multiplex PCR, while TCRdb's copy carries only in-frame clones and drops some. The record shows 24,000 or so clones for this sample, with no singletons present. The sequenced sample was PBMCs. The source of these receptors is a woman aged 45 to 65 in good health, CMV-negative, and a related stem cell transplant donor. Both conserved end residues are part of each CDR3. The D gene is left open where the match is weak. Each size is once, few, many, or a class for an expanded clone.

V	size	J	D	DNA	CDR3
TRBV5-1	many	TRBJ2-1	-	TGCGCCAGCAGCTTGGTGCAAGCGGACTACAATGAGCAGTTCTTC	CASSLVQADYNEQFF
TRBV4-3	many	TRBJ1-1	TRBD1	TGCGCCAGCAGTCAGACTATTGGACAGGGTAGCACTGAAGCTTTCTTT	CASSQTIGQGSTEAFF
TRBV5-5	many	TRBJ2-7	TRBD2	TGTGCCAGCAGCCCGGCCCTAGCGGGAGGGCCTTGGGAGCAGTACTTC	CASSPALAGGPWEQYF
TRBV11-3	many	TRBJ2-1	TRBD2	TGTGCCAGCAGCTTAGGTCGAGGCGGGGCGGGAGTTTTCGTTGAGCAGTTCTTC	CASSLGRGGAGVFVEQFF
TRBV7-9	many	TRBJ2-7	-	TGTGCCAGCAGCTCCCGGGACAATCGGGAGCAGTACTTC	CASSSRDNREQYF
TRBV5-1	many	TRBJ2-3	-	TGCGCCAGCAGCCCTACTAGAGACACAGATACGCAGTATTTT	CASSPTRDTDTQYF
TRBV4-1	many	TRBJ2-7	TRBD2	TGCGCCAGCAGCCAAGATTGGTTGGCTAGCGGGGTAAACTACGAGCAGTACTTC	CASSQDWLASGVNYEQYF
TRBV7-2	many	TRBJ2-3	TRBD1	TGTGCCAGCAGCCACTTTATTGACAGGGTACCCACAGATACGCAGTATTTT	CASSHFIDRVPTDTQYF
TRBV14	many	TRBJ2-3	-	TGTGCCAGCAGCCAAGTTTTGGTGGGACTCACAGATACGCAGTATTTT	CASSQVLVGLTDTQYF
TRBV7-6	many	TRBJ1-3	-	TGTGCCAGCTCTGGACTCTCTGGAAACACCATATATTTT	CASSGLSGNTIYF
TRBV7-2	many	TRBJ1-1	TRBD1	TGTGCCAGCAGCCGAAGAAGCGGACAGGGGAACACTGAAGCTTTCTTT	CASSRRSGQGNTEAFF
TRBV19	many	TRBJ1-5	-	TGTGCCAGTAGTATAAAACAGGGTGTCCAGCCCCAGCATTTT	CASSIKQGVQPQHF
TRBV19	many	TRBJ1-2	-	TGTGCCAGTACCATAGAAGGGGGGGCGGGGTTCTATGGCTACACCTTC	CASTIEGGAGFYGYTF
TRBV30	many	TRBJ2-2	TRBD1	TGTGCCTGGAGTGTACAGGGGGCCGGGGAGCTGTTTTTT	CAWSVQGAGELFF
TRBV19	many	TRBJ2-2	TRBD2	TGTGCCAGTAAGGGTGACGGGAGGCACACCGGGGAGCTGTTTTTT	CASKGDGRHTGELFF
TRBV7-3	many	TRBJ2-3	-	TGTGCCAGCAGCTTAAGGGGGGGGCGAGGCACAGATACGCAGTATTTT	CASSLRGGRGTDTQYF
TRBV9	many	TRBJ2-1	-	TGTGCCAGCAGCACAAGTAGCGGGTCCAGGGGCAATGAGCAGTTCTTC	CASSTSSGSRGNEQFF
TRBV5-1	many	TRBJ2-7	TRBD2	TGCGCCAGCAGCCTTGGGACTAGCGGGAGTGGTTACGAGCAGTACTTC	CASSLGTSGSGYEQYF
TRBV7-6	many	TRBJ2-3	-	TGTGCCAGCAGCTTTGATGGCTACGGCGGGAGCACAGATACGCAGTATTTT	CASSFDGYGGSTDTQYF
TRBV18	many	TRBJ1-2	TRBD1	TGTGCCAGCTCACCCCGAACAGGGGGCGAAGTCTATGGCTACACCTTC	CASSPRTGGEVYGYTF
TRBV5-1	many	TRBJ2-5	TRBD1	TGCGCCAGCAGCTTGTGGGACAGGGGGGTGGCGGGAACCCTGAAACGAGAGACCCAGTACTTC	CASSLWDRGVAGTLKRETQYF
TRBV4-1	many	TRBJ1-1	TRBD1	TGCGCCAGCAGCCACGACGGGACAGATCCACGTTTTGTACTCAGTTTTAACACTGAAGCTTTCTTT	CASSHDGTDPRFVLSFNTEAFF
TRBV6-5	many	TRBJ2-7	-	TGTGCCAGCCGGTCGTCATCCTACGAGCAGTACTTC	CASRSSSYEQYF
TRBV27	many	TRBJ2-5	-	TGTGCCAGCAGTTTCGGGGTAGGGGAGACCCAGTACTTC	CASSFGVGETQYF
TRBV7-2	many	TRBJ1-3	TRBD1	TGTGCCAGCAGCTTACGACAGGGCTCTGGAAACACCATATATTTT	CASSLRQGSGNTIYF
TRBV10-1	many	TRBJ2-7	TRBD1	TGCGCCAGCAATGCAGGGGGTGGCTACGAGCAGTACTTC	CASNAGGGYEQYF
TRBV5-4	many	TRBJ2-2	-	TGTGCCAGCACGAGGAGACAGGGAAGCGCGGGGACCGGGGAGCTGTTTTTT	CASTRRQGSAGTGELFF
TRBV5-1	many	TRBJ2-7	-	TGCGCCAGCAGCTCGCCTAGCGCAACCTACGAGCAGTACTTC	CASSSPSATYEQYF
TRBV5-5	many	TRBJ2-3	TRBD2	TGTGCCAGCAGCTTGGGGGGGACTAGCGGGTCAGATACGCAGTATTTT	CASSLGGTSGSDTQYF
TRBV27	many	TRBJ2-3	TRBD2	TGTGCCAGCAGTTTATCGGTGGGGGAGGGTACGCAGTATTTT	CASSLSVGEGTQYF
TRBV28	many	TRBJ1-2	-	TGTGCCAGCAGCCTCCCCGAGGAGCGCAAGCTTCCTAACTATGGCTACACCTTC	CASSLPEERKLPNYGYTF
TRBV4-2	many	TRBJ2-5	-	TGTGCCAGCAGCCAAGATCTAGCGAACGGAGAGACCCAGTACTTC	CASSQDLANGETQYF
TRBV6-1	many	TRBJ1-1	TRBD1	TGTGCCAGCAGTGGGGACAGGGTAGCTTTCTTT	CASSGDRVAFF
TRBV27	many	TRBJ2-1	TRBD1	TGTGCCAGCAGTTTTTACCCCCCCGGGACAGCCCTTCACGTCTCCTACAATGAGCAGTTCTTC	CASSFYPPGTALHVSYNEQFF
TRBV4-2	many	TRBJ2-1	-	TGTGCCAGCAGCCCTTTAAAAGGGAGCTCCTACAATGAGCAGTTCTTC	CASSPLKGSSYNEQFF
TRBV14	many	TRBJ2-7	-	TGTGCCAGCAGCCAAGCGGGGGACGGGAGTATCTACGAGCAGTACTTC	CASSQAGDGSIYEQYF
TRBV7-3	medium-sized	TRBJ1-1	TRBD1	TGTGCCAGCAGCTCCCGGACAGGAGCGGGGAACACTGAAGCTTTCTTT	CASSSRTGAGNTEAFF
TRBV7-9	many	TRBJ1-2	TRBD1	TGTGCCAGCAGCTTAGATTTGGCCAGGGGGATTGGAGGCTACACCTTC	CASSLDLARGIGGYTF
TRBV19	many	TRBJ2-7	TRBD1	TGTGCCAGTAGTCCCGGGACAGGGGGGACCTACGAGCAGTACTTC	CASSPGTGGTYEQYF
TRBV18	many	TRBJ2-5	-	TGTGCCAGCTCACCACTGATTACAGACCAAGAGACCCAGTACTTC	CASSPLITDQETQYF
TRBV7-6	many	TRBJ2-3	TRBD1	TGTGCCAGCAGCTTAGCCAGGACAGGAAGCACAGATACGCAGTATTTT	CASSLARTGSTDTQYF
TRBV29-1	many	TRBJ1-1	TRBD1	TGCAGCGTTAACGAGGGGGCCTCTGAAGCTTTCTTT	CSVNEGASEAFF
TRBV20-1	many	TRBJ2-7	-	TGCAGTGCTAGTGTACAAGAGCAGTACTTC	CSASVQEQYF
TRBV28	many	TRBJ2-5	TRBD1	TGTGCCAGCACCCTCGGAGGAACAGGGGGAGAGACCCAGTACTTC	CASTLGGTGGETQYF
TRBV7-6	many	TRBJ2-3	TRBD2	TGTGCCAGCAGCTTGATGCGGGGGGTAGATACGCAGTATTTT	CASSLMRGVDTQYF
TRBV6-5	many	TRBJ2-7	-	TGTGCCAGCAGTTACGTAGGGGTAGTCTCCTACGAGCAGTACTTC	CASSYVGVVSYEQYF
TRBV19	many	TRBJ1-2	-	TGTGCCAGTAGTATAAGACAGAACTATGGCTACACCTTC	CASSIRQNYGYTF
TRBV7-8	many	TRBJ1-2	-	TGTGCCAGCAGCTTAGCGATGACAGGCGGCGGCTACACCTTC	CASSLAMTGGGYTF
TRBV11-3	many	TRBJ2-2	-	TGTGCCAGCAGCTTCCACAGGGACACCGGGGAGCTGTTTTTT	CASSFHRDTGELFF
TRBV21-1	many	TRBJ2-2	-	TGTGCCAGCAGCGCCCGACAGGGGGCAAGCACCGGGGAGCTGTTTTTT	CASSARQGASTGELFF
TRBV5-1	many	TRBJ2-5	TRBD1	TGCGCCAGCAGCCCGAACCCGGGACAGGGGGCTGGGGAGACCCAGTACTTC	CASSPNPGQGAGETQYF
TRBV6-6	many	TRBJ1-1	TRBD1	TGTGCCAGCAGTTCGACAGGGTCGAACACTGAAGCTTTCTTT	CASSSTGSNTEAFF
TRBV4-3	many	TRBJ1-3	-	TGCGCCAGCAGCCAAGGGATAGGGAGCTCTGGAAACACCATATATTTT	CASSQGIGSSGNTIYF
TRBV2	many	TRBJ1-1	TRBD1	TGTGCCAGCAGTGACGACAGGGGGCAAGGGAACACTGAAGCTTTCTTT	CASSDDRGQGNTEAFF
TRBV11-3	few	TRBJ2-5	TRBD2	TGTGCCAGCACCCCGAGGACCCGCGGGAGGACTCGGGAGCAGTACTTC	CASTPRTRGRTREQYF
TRBV30	many	TRBJ2-5	TRBD1	TGTGCCTGGAGTGCTAACAGGGGGATAGGAGAGACCCAGTACTTC	CAWSANRGIGETQYF
TRBV6-6	many	TRBJ2-1	TRBD2	TGTGCCAGCAGTTACCGTCGACTAGCGGGGGGCCGGGTGTGGTTCTTC	CASSYRRLAGGRVWFF
TRBV7-7	many	TRBJ2-7	TRBD1	TGTGCCAGCAGCTTATTACAGGGGGCCGATTACGAGCAGTACTTC	CASSLLQGADYEQYF
TRBV27	many	TRBJ2-1	-	TGTGCCAGCAGTTCTTACTACAATGAGCAGTTCTTC	CASSSYYNEQFF